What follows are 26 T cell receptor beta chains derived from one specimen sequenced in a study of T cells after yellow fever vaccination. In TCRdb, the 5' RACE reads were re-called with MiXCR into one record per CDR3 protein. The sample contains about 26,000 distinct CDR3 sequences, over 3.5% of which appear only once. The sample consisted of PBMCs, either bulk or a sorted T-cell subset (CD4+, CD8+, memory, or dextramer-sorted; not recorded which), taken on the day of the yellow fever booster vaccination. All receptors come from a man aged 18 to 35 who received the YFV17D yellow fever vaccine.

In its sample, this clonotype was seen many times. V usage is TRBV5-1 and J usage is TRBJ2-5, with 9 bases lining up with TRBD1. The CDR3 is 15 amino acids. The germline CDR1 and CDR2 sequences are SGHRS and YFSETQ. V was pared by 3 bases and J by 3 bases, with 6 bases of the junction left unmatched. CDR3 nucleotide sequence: TGCGCCAGCAGCTCCAACACAGGGGGCGAAGAGACCCAGTACTTC. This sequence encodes CASSSNTGGEETQYF.

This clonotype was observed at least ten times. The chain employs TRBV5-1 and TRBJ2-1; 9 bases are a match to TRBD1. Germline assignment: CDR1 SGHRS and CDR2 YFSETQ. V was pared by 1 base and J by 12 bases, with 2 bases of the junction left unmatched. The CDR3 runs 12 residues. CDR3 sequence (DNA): TGCGCCAGCAGCTTGCTGGACAGGGGGCAGTTCTTC. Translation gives CASSLLDRGQFF. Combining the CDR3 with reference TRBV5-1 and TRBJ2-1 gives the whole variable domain KAGVTQTPRYLIKTRGQQVTLSCSPISGHRSVSWYQQTPGQGLQFLFEYFSETQRNKGNFPGRFSGRQFSNSRSEMNVSTLELGDSALYLCASSLLDRGQFFGPGTRLTVL.

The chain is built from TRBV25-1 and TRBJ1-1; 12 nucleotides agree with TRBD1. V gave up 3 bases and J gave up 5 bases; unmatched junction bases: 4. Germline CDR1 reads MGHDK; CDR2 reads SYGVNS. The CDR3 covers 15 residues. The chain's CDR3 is CASSDPGQGATEAFF. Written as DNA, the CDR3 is TGTGCCAGCAGTGATCCGGGACAGGGGGCAACTGAAGCTTTCTTT.

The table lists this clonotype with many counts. CDR3 region: CSALAGGSTDTQYF. The CDR3 coding sequence is TGCAGTGCTTTAGCGGGGGGAAGCACAGATACGCAGTATTTT. The J gene is TRBJ2-3, the V gene TRBV20-1; 10 bases match TRBD2. Germline V gives CDR1 DFQATT, CDR2 SNEGSKA (reference sequence). V was clipped by 5 bases and J by 0 bases; unmatched bases: 2. The CDR3 covers 14 residues.

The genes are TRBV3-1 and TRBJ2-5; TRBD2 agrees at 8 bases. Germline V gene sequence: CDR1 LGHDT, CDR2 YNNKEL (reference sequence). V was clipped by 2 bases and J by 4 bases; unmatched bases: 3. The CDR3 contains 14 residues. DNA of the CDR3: TGTGCCAGCAGCCAATCGGGGGGGCGAGAGACCCAGTACTTC. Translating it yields CASSQSGGRETQYF.

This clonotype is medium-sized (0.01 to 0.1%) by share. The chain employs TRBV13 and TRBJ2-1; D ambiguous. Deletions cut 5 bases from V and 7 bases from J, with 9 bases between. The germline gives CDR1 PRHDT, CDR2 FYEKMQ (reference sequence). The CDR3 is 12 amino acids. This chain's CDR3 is CASSALGNEQFF. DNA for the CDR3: TGTGCCAGCAGCGCATTGGGAAATGAGCAGTTCTTC.

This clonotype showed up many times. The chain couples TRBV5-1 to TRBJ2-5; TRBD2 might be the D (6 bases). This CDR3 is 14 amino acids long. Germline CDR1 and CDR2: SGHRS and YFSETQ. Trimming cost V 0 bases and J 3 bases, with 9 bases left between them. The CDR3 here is CASSLVAGKETQYF. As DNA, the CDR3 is TGCGCCAGCAGCTTGGTTGCGGGGAAAGAGACCCAGTACTTC. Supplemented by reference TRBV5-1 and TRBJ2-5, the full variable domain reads KAGVTQTPRYLIKTRGQQVTLSCSPISGHRSVSWYQQTPGQGLQFLFEYFSETQRNKGNFPGRFSGRQFSNSRSEMNVSTLELGDSALYLCASSLVAGKETQYFGPGTRLLVL.

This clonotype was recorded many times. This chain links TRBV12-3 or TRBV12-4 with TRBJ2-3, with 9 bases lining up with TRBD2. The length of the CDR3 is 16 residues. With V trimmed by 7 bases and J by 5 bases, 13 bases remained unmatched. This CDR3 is CASTTRPSGAGDTQYF. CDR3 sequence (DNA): TGTGCCAGCACCACCCGGCCTAGCGGGGCGGGAGATACGCAGTATTTT.

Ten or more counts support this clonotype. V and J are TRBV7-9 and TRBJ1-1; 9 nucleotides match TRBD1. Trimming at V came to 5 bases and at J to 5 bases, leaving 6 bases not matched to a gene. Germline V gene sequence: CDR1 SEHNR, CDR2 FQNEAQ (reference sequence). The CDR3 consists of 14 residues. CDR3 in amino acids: CASSLGQGSTEAFF. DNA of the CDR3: TGTGCCAGCAGCCTGGGACAGGGTAGTACTGAAGCTTTCTTT.

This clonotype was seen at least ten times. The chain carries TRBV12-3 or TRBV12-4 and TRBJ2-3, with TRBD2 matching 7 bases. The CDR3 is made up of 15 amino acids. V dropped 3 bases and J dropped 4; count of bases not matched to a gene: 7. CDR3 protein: CASSFGRGNPDTQYF. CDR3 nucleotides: TGTGCCAGCAGTTTCGGGCGGGGGAACCCAGATACGCAGTATTTT.

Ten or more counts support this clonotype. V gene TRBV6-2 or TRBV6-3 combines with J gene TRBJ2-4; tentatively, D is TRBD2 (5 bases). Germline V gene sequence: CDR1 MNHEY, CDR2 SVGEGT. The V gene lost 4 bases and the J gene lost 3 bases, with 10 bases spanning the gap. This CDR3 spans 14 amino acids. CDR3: CASSWSDYKNIQYF. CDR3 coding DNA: TGTGCCAGCAGTTGGTCAGACTACAAAAACATTCAGTACTTC.

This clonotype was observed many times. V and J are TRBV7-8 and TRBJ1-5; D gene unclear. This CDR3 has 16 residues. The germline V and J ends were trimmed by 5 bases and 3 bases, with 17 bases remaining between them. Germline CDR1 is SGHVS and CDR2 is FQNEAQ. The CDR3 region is CASSHINYSPNQPQHF. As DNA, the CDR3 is TGTGCCAGCAGCCATATTAACTATAGCCCCAATCAGCCCCAGCATTTT. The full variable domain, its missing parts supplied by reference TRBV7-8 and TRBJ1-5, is GAGVSQSPRYKVAKRGQDVALRCDPISGHVSLFWYQQALGQGPEFLTYFQNEAQLDKSGLPSDRFFAERPEGSVSTLKIQRTQQEDSAVYLCASSHINYSPNQPQHFGDGTRLSIL.

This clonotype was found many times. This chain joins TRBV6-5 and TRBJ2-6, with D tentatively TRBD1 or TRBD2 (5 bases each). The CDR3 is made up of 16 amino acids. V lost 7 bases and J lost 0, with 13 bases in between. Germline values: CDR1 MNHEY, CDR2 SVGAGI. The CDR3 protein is CASTSPGGSGANVLTF. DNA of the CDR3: TGTGCCAGCACTTCCCCTGGGGGCTCTGGGGCCAACGTCCTGACTTTC.

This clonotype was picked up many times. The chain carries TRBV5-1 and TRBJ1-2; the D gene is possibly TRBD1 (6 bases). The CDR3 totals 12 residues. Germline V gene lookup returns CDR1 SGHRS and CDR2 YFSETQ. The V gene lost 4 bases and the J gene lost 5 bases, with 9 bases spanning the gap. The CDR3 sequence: CASSPDRYGYTF. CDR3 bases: TGCGCCAGCAGCCCGGACAGATATGGCTACACCTTC.

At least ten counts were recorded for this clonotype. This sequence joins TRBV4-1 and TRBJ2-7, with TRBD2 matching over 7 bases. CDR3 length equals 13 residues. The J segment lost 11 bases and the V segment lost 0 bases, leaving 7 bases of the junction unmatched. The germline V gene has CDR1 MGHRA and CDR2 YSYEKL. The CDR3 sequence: CASSQDPTGREYF. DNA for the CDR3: TGCGCCAGCAGCCAAGATCCGACGGGGAGGGAGTACTTC.

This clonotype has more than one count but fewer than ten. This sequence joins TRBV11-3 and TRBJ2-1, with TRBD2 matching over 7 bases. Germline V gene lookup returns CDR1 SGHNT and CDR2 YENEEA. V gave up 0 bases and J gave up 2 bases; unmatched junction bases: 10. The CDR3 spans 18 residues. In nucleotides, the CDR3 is TGTGCCAGCAGCTTAGATCAGGGAGGGTCCAGCACCTACAATGAGCAGTTCTTC. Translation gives CASSLDQGGSSTYNEQFF.

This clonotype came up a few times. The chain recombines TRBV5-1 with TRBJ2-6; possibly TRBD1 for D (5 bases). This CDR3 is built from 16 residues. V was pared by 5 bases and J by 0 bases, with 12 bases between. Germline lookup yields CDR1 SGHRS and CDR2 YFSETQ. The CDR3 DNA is TGCGCCAGCAGGGACACACCAAGCTCTGGGGCCAACGTCCTGACTTTC. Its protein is CASRDTPSSGANVLTF.

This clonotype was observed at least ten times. The CDR3 DNA sequence: TGCGCCAGCAGCCAAGGACCCTCAGACATTCAGTACTTC. Translating it yields CASSQGPSDIQYF. The chain carries TRBV4-3 and TRBJ2-4; D not certain. Germline CDR1 reads LGHNA; CDR2 reads YSLEER. The V and J ends lost 1 base and 8 bases respectively, with 9 bases between them. The CDR3 runs 13 residues.

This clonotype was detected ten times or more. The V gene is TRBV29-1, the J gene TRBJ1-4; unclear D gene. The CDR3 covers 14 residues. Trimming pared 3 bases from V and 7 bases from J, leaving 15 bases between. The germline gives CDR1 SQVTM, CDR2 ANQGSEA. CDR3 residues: CSVEVLARGEKLFF. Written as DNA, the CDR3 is TGCAGCGTTGAGGTTCTGGCGCGTGGTGAAAAACTGTTTTTT.

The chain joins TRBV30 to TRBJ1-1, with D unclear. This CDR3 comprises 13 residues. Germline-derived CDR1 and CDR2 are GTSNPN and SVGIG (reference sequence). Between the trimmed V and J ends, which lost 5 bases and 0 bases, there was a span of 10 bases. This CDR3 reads CAWANIMNTEAFF. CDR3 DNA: TGTGCCTGGGCGAATATTATGAACACTGAAGCTTTCTTT.

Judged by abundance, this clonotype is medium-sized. The CDR3 here is CSADERGTDTQYF. DNA of the CDR3: TGCAGTGCCGACGAACGAGGAACAGATACGCAGTATTTT. The chain recombines TRBV20-1 with TRBJ2-3; D not resolved. The germline V gene encodes CDR1 DFQATT and CDR2 SNEGSKA (reference sequence). V lost 6 bases and J 3 bases, leaving 13 bases between the germline ends. The CDR3 length is 13 residues.

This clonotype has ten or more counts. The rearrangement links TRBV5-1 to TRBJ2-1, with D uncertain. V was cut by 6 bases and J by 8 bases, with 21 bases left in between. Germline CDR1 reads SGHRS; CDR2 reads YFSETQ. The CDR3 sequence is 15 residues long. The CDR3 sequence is CASTPPSGQRHEQFF. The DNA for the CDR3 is TGCGCCAGCACCCCACCATCTGGGCAGCGCCATGAGCAGTTCTTC.

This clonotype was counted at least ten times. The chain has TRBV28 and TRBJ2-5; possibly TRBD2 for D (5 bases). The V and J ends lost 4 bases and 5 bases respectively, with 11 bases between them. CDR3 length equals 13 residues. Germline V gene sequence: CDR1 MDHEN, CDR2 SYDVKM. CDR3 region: CASSSGVYETQYF. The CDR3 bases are TGTGCCAGCAGTTCCGGGGTCTATGAGACCCAGTACTTC.

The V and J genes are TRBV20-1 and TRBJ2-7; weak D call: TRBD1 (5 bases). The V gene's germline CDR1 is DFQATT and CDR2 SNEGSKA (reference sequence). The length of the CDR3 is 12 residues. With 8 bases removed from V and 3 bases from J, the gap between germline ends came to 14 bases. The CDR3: CSRQTQDYEQYF. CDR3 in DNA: TGCAGTCGACAGACACAGGACTACGAGCAGTACTTC.

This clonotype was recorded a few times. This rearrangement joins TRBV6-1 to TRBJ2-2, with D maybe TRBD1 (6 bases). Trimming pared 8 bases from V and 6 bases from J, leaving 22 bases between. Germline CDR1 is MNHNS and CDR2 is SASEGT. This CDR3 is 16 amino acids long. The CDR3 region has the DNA TGTGCCAGCGCAATCCATTCCGGGCACAGGGCCGGGGAGCTGTTTTTT. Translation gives CASAIHSGHRAGELFF.

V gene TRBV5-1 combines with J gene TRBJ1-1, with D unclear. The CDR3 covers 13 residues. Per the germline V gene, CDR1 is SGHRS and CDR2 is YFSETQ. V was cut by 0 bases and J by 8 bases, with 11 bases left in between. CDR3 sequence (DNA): TGCGCCAGCAGCTTGGAGGGAGGGTCCGAAGCTTTCTTT. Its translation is CASSLEGGSEAFF.